This T cell receptor (beta chain) originates from a study of blood T cell repertoires in COVID-19. The CDR3 totals 13 residues. CDR1 KGHSH and CDR2 LQKENI come from the germline V gene. V trimming: 5 bases; J trimming: 5 bases; junction bases outside the gene matches: 3. Source study methods: Amplified reference gene primers provided the basis for estimating nucleated cell counts. Assay used: immunoSEQ multiplex PCR; TCRdb lists only in-frame clones, some missing. The V and J calls and clone size come from that table; D and trimming were worked out from the DNA. The data contain 50,000 or so clones, around 83% of them seen just once; the ten biggest clones take up nearly 7.5%.

The chain has TRBV18 and TRBJ2-7; 10 positions agree with TRBD1. Material for sequencing was peripheral blood. The sequence came from a man aged 55 to 70 with active COVID-19. The CDR3 sequence: CASSGDRGHEQYF. CDR3 sequence (DNA): TGTGCCAGCTCAGGGGACAGGGGACACGAGCAGTACTTC. Drawing the rest from reference TRBV18 and TRBJ2-7, the complete variable domain is NAGVMQNPRHLVRRRGQEARLRCSPMKGHSHVYWYRQLPEEGLKFMVYLQKENIIDESGMPKERFSAEFPKEGPSILRIQQVVRGDSAAYFCASSGDRGHEQYFGPGTRLTVT.